Described below is a single T cell receptor (beta chain) sequence and its context. Generated by immunoSEQ multiplex PCR, the TCRdb table keeps only in-frame clones and is missing some. The table shows 30,000 to 40,000 clones, with approximately 82% occurring only once. The data derive from a study of PD-L1 blockade in urothelial cancer. For the study at large: Patients had undergone 0 to 3 prior chemotherapy regimens. There were a median of around 140,000 T cells in blood samples.

Trimming removed 6 bases at V and 0 bases at J, with 13 bases between. CDR1 is SGHVS and CDR2 is FQNEAQ in the germline V gene. This CDR3 contains 15 residues. Sequenced here: PBMCs, sampled around atezolizumab (anti-PD-L1) treatment. The J gene is TRBJ2-3, the V gene TRBV7-8; tentative D call: TRBD2 (6 bases). The receptor was derived from a man aged 55-75 years with urothelial cancer. CDR3 DNA sequence: TGTGCCAGCAGGCTACTAGCATACAGCACAGATACGCAGTATTTT. It codes for CASRLLAYSTDTQYF.